The rows below give T cell receptor beta chains drawn from one sample of a study of beta chain features in type 1 diabetes. TCRdb keeps only in-frame clones here, not all; method: immunoSEQ multiplex PCR. The sample records 350,000 to 450,000 clones, roughly 12% being singletons. The sequenced sample consisted of naive CD4+ T cells from blood. Receptor source: a woman in her late teens or twenties with type 1 diabetes. The conserved cysteine and the conserved F or W are not part of the CDR3 here. The order of the fields is V gene, clone size, CDR3 protein. Part of the rows lack a size; the others show once, few, many or a class for expanded clones.

V: TRBV18; size: few; CDR3: ASSGPTDTQY
V: TRBV5-1; size: few; CDR3: ASSPKGADRGHEQY
V: TRBV7-2; size: .; CDR3: ASSSTRDTVTNQPQH
V: TRBV11-2; size: few; CDR3: ASSPVGGTRYEQY
V: TRBV19; size: .; CDR3: ASRVGTSIPGELF
V: TRBV5-6; size: few; CDR3: ASSLRAGRGDTQY
V: TRBV4-3; size: few; CDR3: ASSRTSGRVYEQF
V: TRBV4-1; size: .; CDR3: ASSQGISFSPKAGLWDIQY
V: TRBV7-2; size: few; CDR3: ASSTTGNTEAF
V: TRBV28; size: .; CDR3: ASSLTWATYNEQF